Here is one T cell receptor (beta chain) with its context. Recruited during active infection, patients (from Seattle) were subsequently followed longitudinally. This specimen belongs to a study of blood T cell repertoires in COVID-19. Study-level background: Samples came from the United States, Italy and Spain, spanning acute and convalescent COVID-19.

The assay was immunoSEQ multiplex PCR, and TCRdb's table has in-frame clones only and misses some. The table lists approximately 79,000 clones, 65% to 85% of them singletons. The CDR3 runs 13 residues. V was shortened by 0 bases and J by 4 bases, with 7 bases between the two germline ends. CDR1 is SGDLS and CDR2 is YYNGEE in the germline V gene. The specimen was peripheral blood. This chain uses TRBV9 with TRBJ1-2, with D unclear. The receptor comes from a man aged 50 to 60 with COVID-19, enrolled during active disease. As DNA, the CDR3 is TGTGCCAGCAGCGTAGATCACAGCTATGGCTACACCTTC. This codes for CASSVDHSYGYTF.